The clone carrying this TCR beta chain was detected a few times. Its antigen is unidentified. This sample is drawn from a study of human T cells and chemical hapten exposure. Overall study findings and caveats: Patch test score was positively correlated with the counts of TCRs that had expanded at PT1. There was no change with DPC sensitization in TCRs above 1 in 1000 frequency.

TCRdb called the RACE reads again in MiXCR, with one record for every CDR3 protein. This sample yields approximately 79,000 distinct CDR3 sequences, of which about 9.4% are seen a single time; roughly 1.5% belongs to the top ten. Time point meaning: patch test 1, 2 weeks after DPC sensitization. Treatment given: therapeutic diphenylcyclopropenone sensitization with weekly scalp DPC. The sample consisted of whole blood, taken in connection with sensitization to the hapten diphenylcyclopropenone (DPC). This sequence was found in a woman aged 45-65 years with alopecia areata. Some clones in this sample may be carry-over from other donors' samples.

The CDR3 loop is CASSPGTAIANEKLFF. The CDR3 DNA follows: TGTGCCAGCAGCCCGGGGACAGCGATTGCAAATGAAAAACTGTTTTTT. The chain employs TRBV14 and TRBJ1-4, with 7 bases matching TRBD1. The CDR3 has 16 residues. Germline assignment: CDR1 SGHDN and CDR2 FVKESK. Trimming cost V 4 bases and J 5 bases; bases outside gene matches: 10. Filled out from reference TRBV14 and TRBJ1-4, the complete variable domain reads EAGVTQFPSHSVIEKGQTVTLRCDPISGHDNLYWYRRVMGKEIKFLLHFVKESKQDESGMPNNRFLAERTGGTYSTLKVQPAELEDSGVYFCASSPGTAIANEKLFFGSGTQLSVL.